The present entry profiles one T cell receptor (beta chain) with its context. Antigen specificity is unknown. This specimen belongs to a study of cytomegalovirus exposure and HLA in healthy donors. Overall study: The approximately 600 first-cohort repertoires shared a platform with the 110 or so validation repertoires, as reported in a later analysis.

Findings and limits, study-wide: The tendency of first-cohort TCR clusters to co-occur in the 120 or so validation repertoires emerged from a later analysis. The study recorded over 150 TCR beta chains that were cytomegalovirus-associated. The classifier was said to identify cytomegalovirus status with high specificity and sensitivity.

This CDR3 region has 13 residues. Deletions cut 6 bases from V and 1 base from J, with 9 bases between. Germline lookup yields CDR1 MDHEN and CDR2 SYDVKM. Data came from immunoSEQ multiplex PCR; TCRdb stores just in-frame clones and leaves some out. The repertoire has under 65,000 clones, over 85% of them found once; the top ten carry under 6.5%. The TCR sequence derives from a woman aged 18-29 years in good health and CMV-seropositive. This chain joins TRBV28 and TRBJ1-1; D not resolved. Specimen: PBMCs. CDR3 in DNA: TGTGCCAGCAGATACGACACGAACACTGAAGCTTTCTTT. Its protein product is CASRYDTNTEAFF. Combining the CDR3 with reference TRBV28 and TRBJ1-1 gives the whole variable domain DVKVTQSSRYLVKRTGEKVFLECVQDMDHENMFWYRQDPGLGLRLIYFSYDVKMKEKGDIPEGYSVSREKKERFSLILESASTNQTSMYLCASRYDTNTEAFFGQGTRLTVV.